This record concerns one TCR beta chain sequence. The CDR3 sequence is 15 residues long. The trim removed 2 bases at V and 1 base at J, leaving 5 bases unmatched. The germline CDR1 and CDR2 sequences are GTSNPN and SVGIG (reference sequence). Cohorts were based on clinical histories the participants reported. Authors' processing steps: From reference gene primer amplification, estimates of nucleated cell counts were derived. Only in-frame clones appear in the TCRdb table, and some are missing; sequencing was by immunoSEQ multiplex PCR. D and trimming come from the DNA, and the V and J calls and clone size come from that table. The repertoire holds 490,000 or so clones, with roughly nine tenths as singletons. The sample originates from a study of blood T cell repertoires in COVID-19. Study in general: Both acute and convalescent COVID-19 samples were obtained from the United States, Italy and Spain. PBMCs, B-cell-depleted T cells, or T cells provided the cDNA or gDNA that made up the material.

The V gene is TRBV30, the J gene TRBJ1-1; 9 bases are shared with TRBD1. Sequenced input: PBMCs or T cells enriched from blood (not recorded which). This receptor was identified in a woman aged 55-75 years who had recovered from COVID-19. CDR3 in DNA: TGTGCCTGGAGTAGACAGGGGGTGGGGAACACTGAAGCTTTCTTT. Translation gives CAWSRQGVGNTEAFF.